This T cell receptor beta chain was identified during a study of identifying expanded T cells in peripheral blood. Only a few counts were recorded for this clone. Its antigen remains unknown. The repertoire was sequenced with immunoSEQ multiplex PCR; TCRdb's copy has only in-frame clones and lacks some. Of around 66,000 clones listed, over 75% are singletons. From germline, CDR1 is LGHNA and CDR2 YNFKEQ. This CDR3 comprises 14 residues. Trimming took 1 base from V and 5 from J, leaving 11 bases between them. Study-level findings and limits: Approximately 2-week clone count variance significantly increased as total template count grew.

The gene calls are TRBV4-2 and TRBJ1-2; D not certain. The specimen was blood. This sequence originates from a person aged 18-70 years in good health. The CDR3 nucleotides are TGTGCCAGCAGCCAAGTTGGGTTTGAATATGGCTACACCTTC. Translating gives CASSQVGFEYGYTF.